The clone carrying this T cell receptor beta chain was recorded many times. This entry comes from a study of T cells in Graves' hyperthyroidism and ophthalmopathy. V shed 9 bases and J 3 bases; nucleotides not matched to a gene: 10. This CDR3 spans 15 amino acids. The germline V gene encodes CDR1 MDHEN and CDR2 SYDVKM. Regions amplified from RNA transcripts were the TCR beta CDR3 regions. An initial round of RT-PCR targeting the TCR CDR3 relied on the HTBI primer set. TCRdb ran MiXCR on the multiplex PCR reads and lists one entry per CDR3 protein. The sample holds about 400,000 distinct CDR3 sequences; 11% to 15% are singletons and the top ten take under 30%.

Sequenced material: blood. The origin of this receptor is a man aged 45 to 65 with Graves' ophthalmopathy. The chain uses TRBV28 and TRBJ2-7; 11 bases fit TRBD1. This CDR3 is CASTSGQGAFYEQYF. The CDR3 DNA is TGTGCCAGTACCAGTGGACAGGGGGCTTTCTACGAGCAGTACTTC.